This T cell receptor beta chain was identified during a study of T cell repertoires in cytomegalovirus infection. Whole-study results and caveats: CMV-specific TCR beta clonotypes restricted by HLA-C were the ones dominating the ex vivo response.

TCRdb reprocessed the reads via MiXCR and lists one record per CDR3 protein. The sample records roughly 320,000 distinct CDR3 sequences, around 10% being singletons. This clonotype has just a few counts. Antigen unknown. The specimen was PBMCs. This sequence originates from a human donor in good health (CMV status not recorded). Some clones in this sample may be carry-over from other donors' samples.

The CDR3 is CASRVGEEYGYTF. In DNA form, the CDR3 reads TGTGCCAGTAGAGTCGGCGAGGAGTATGGCTACACCTTC. The chain recombines TRBV19 with TRBJ1-2; D not resolved. CDR3 length: 13 amino acids. V was cut by 6 bases and J by 5 bases, with 13 bases left in between. CDR1 and CDR2 (germline): LNHDA, SQIVND (reference sequence).